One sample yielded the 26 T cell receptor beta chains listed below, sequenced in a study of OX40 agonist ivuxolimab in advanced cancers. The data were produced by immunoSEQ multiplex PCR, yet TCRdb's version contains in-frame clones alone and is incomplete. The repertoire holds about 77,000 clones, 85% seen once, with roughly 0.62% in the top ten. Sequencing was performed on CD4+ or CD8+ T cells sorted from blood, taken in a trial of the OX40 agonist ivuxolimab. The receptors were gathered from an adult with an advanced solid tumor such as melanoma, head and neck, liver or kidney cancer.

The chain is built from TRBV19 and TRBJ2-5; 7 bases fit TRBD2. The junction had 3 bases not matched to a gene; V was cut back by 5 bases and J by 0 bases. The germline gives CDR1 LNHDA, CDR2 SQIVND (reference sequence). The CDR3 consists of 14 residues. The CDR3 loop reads CASSGGTNQETQYF. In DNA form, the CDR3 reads TGTGCCAGTAGTGGGGGGACTAACCAAGAGACCCAGTACTTC.

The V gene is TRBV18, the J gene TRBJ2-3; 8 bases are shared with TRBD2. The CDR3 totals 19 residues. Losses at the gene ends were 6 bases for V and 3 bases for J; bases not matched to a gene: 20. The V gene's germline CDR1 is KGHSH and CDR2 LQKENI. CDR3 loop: CASSPGFGAKAGETDTQYF. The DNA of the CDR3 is TGTGCCAGCTCCCCCGGGTTTGGGGCAAAAGCGGGGGAGACAGATACGCAGTATTTT.

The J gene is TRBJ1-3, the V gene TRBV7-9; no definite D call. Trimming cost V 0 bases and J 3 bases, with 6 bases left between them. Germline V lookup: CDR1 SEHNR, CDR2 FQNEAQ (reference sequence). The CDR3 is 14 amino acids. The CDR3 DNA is TGTGCCAGCAGCTTAGCGAGCAGTGGAAACACCATATATTTT. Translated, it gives CASSLASSGNTIYF.

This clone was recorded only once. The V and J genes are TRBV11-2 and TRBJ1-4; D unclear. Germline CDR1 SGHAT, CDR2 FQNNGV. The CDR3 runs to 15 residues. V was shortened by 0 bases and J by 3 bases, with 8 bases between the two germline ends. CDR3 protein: CASSLEGRSNEKLFF. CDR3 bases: TGTGCCAGCAGCTTAGAGGGCAGATCTAATGAAAAACTGTTTTTT. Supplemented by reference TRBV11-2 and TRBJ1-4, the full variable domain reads EAGVAQSPRYKIIEKRQSVAFWCNPISGHATLYWYQQILGQGPKLLIQFQNNGVVDDSQLPKDRFSAERLKGVDSTLKIQPAKLEDSAVYLCASSLEGRSNEKLFFGSGTQLSVL.

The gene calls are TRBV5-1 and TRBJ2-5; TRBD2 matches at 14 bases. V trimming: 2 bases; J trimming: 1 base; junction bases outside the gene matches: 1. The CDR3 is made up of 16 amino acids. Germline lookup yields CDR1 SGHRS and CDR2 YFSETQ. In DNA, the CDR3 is TGCGCCAGCAGCTTCGGGACTAGCGGGGGCCAAGAGACCCAGTACTTC. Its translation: CASSFGTSGGQETQYF.

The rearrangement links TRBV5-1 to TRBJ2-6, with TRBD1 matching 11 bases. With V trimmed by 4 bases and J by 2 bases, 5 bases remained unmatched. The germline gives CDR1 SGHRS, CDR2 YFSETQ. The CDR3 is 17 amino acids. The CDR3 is CASSGPGQGAGANVLTF. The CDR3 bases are TGCGCCAGCAGCGGACCGGGACAGGGGGCTGGGGCCAACGTCCTGACTTTC.

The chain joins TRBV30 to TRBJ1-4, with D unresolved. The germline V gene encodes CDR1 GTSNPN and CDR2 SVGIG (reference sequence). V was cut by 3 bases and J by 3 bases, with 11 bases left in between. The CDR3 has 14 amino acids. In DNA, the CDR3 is TGTGCCTGGAGGTCGGGCAGTTCTAATGAAAAACTGTTTTTT. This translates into CAWRSGSSNEKLFF.

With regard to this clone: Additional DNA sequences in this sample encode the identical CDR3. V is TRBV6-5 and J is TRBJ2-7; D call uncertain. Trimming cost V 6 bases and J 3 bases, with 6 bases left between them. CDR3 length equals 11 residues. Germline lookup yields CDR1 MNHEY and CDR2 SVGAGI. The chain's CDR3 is CASSEGYEQYF. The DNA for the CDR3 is TGTGCCAGCAGCGAAGGCTACGAGCAGTACTTC.

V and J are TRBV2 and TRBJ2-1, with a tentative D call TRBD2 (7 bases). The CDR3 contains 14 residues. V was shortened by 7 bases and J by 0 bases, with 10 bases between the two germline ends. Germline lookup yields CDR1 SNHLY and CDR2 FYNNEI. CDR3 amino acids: CASKGGSSYNEQFF. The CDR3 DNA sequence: TGTGCCAGCAAGGGGGGGAGCTCCTACAATGAGCAGTTCTTC.

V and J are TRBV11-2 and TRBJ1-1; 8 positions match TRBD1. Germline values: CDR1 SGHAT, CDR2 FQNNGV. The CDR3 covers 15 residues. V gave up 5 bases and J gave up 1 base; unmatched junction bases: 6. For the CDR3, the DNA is TGTGCCAGCAGCCGTTCCGGGACAGGGAACACTGAAGCTTTCTTT. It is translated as CASSRSGTGNTEAFF.

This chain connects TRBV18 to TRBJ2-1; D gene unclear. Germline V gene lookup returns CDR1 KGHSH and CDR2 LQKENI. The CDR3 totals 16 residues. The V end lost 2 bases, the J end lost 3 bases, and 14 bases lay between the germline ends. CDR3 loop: CASSPRSAGVYNEQFF. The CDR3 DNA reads TGTGCCAGCTCACCAAGGTCGGCAGGTGTCTACAATGAGCAGTTCTTC.

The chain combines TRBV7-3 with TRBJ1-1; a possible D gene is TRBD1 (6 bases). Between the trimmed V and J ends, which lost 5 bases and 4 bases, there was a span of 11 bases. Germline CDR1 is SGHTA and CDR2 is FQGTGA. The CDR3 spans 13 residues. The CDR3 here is CASSPTGSTEAFF. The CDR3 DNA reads TGTGCCAGCAGCCCCACAGGGTCCACTGAAGCTTTCTTT.

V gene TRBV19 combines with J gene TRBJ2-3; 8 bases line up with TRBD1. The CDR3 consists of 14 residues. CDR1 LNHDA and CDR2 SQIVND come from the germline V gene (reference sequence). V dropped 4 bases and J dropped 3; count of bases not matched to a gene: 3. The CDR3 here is CASSSQGATDTQYF. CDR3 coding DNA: TGTGCCAGTAGTAGCCAGGGGGCTACAGATACGCAGTATTTT.

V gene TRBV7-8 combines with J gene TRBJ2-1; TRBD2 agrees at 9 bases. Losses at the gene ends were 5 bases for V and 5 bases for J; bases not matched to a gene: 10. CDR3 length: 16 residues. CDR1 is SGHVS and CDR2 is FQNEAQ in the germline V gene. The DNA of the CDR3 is TGTGCCAGCAGCGGCCGACTGGTAGCGGGGGACAATGAGCAGTTCTTC. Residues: CASSGRLVAGDNEQFF. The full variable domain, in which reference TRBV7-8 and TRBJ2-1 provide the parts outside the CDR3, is GAGVSQSPRYKVAKRGQDVALRCDPISGHVSLFWYQQALGQGPEFLTYFQNEAQLDKSGLPSDRFFAERPEGSVSTLKIQRTQQEDSAVYLCASSGRLVAGDNEQFFGPGTRLTVL.

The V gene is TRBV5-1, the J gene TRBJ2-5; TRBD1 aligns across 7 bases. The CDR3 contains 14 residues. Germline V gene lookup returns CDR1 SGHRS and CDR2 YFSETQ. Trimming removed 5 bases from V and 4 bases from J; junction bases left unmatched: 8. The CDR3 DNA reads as TGCGCCAGCAGAGATGTAGGGGGCATAGAGACCCAGTACTTC. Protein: CASRDVGGIETQYF.

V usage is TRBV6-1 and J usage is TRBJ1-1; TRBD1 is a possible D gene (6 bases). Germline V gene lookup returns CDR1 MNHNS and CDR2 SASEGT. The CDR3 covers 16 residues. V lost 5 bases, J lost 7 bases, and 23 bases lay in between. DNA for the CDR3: TGTGCCAGCAGTAAAGGGTACGCGGGGGGCGAAAGTGAAGCTTTCTTT. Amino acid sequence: CASSKGYAGGESEAFF.

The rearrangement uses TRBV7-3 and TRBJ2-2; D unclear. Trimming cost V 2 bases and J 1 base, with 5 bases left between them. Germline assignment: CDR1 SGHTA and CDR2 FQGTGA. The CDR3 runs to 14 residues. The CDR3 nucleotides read TGTGCCAGCAGCTTAGGTGGGAACACCGGGGAGCTGTTTTTT. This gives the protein CASSLGGNTGELFF.

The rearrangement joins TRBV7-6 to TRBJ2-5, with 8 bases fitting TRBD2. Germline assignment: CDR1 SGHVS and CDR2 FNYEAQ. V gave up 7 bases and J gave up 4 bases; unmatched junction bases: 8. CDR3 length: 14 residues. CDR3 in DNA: TGTGCCAGCACCTTTGAGGCGGGAGGAGAGACCCAGTACTTC. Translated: CASTFEAGGETQYF. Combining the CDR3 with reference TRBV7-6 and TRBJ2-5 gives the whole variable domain GAGVSQSPRYKVTKRGQDVALRCDPISGHVSLYWYRQALGQGPEFLTYFNYEAQQDKSGLPNDRFSAERPEGSISTLTIQRTEQRDSAMYRCASTFEAGGETQYFGPGTRLLVL.

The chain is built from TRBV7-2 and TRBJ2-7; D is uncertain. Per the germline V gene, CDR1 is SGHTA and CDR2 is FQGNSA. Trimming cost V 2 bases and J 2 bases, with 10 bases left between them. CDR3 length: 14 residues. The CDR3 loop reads CASSLWAATYEQYF. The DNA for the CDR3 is TGTGCCAGCAGCTTATGGGCTGCGACCTACGAGCAGTACTTC. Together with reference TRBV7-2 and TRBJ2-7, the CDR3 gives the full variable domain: GAGVSQSPSNKVTEKGKDVELRCDPISGHTALYWYRQSLGQGLEFLIYFQGNSAPDKSGLPSDRFSAERTGGSVSTLTIQRTQQEDSAVYLCASSLWAATYEQYFGPGTRLTVT.

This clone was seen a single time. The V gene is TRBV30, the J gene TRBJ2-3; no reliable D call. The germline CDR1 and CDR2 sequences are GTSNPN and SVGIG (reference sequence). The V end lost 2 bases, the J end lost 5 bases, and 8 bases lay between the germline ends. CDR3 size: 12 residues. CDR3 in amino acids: CAWSSPGDTQYF. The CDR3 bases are TGTGCCTGGAGTTCTCCTGGAGATACGCAGTATTTT.

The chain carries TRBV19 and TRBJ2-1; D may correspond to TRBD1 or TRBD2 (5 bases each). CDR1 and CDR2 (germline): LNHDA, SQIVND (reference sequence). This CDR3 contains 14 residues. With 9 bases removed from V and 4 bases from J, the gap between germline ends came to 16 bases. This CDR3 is CASGAGSSYNEQFF. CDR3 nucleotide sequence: TGTGCCAGCGGGGCTGGGTCTTCTTACAATGAGCAGTTCTTC.

Here the CDR3 reads CASSLGQGDTGELFF. The CDR3 nucleotides are TGTGCCAGCAGCCTGGGACAGGGGGACACCGGGGAGCTGTTTTTT. The V and J genes are TRBV7-8 and TRBJ2-2; 11 bases map to TRBD1. V gave up 5 bases and J gave up 3 bases; unmatched junction bases: 2. Per the germline V gene, CDR1 is SGHVS and CDR2 is FQNEAQ. The CDR3 loop spans 15 amino acids. Filled out from reference TRBV7-8 and TRBJ2-2, the complete variable domain reads GAGVSQSPRYKVAKRGQDVALRCDPISGHVSLFWYQQALGQGPEFLTYFQNEAQLDKSGLPSDRFFAERPEGSVSTLKIQRTQQEDSAVYLCASSLGQGDTGELFFGEGSRLTVL.

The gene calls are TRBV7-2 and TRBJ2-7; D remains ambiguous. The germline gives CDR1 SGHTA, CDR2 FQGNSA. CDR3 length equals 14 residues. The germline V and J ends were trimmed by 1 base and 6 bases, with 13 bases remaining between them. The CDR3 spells CASSLEIPPGEQYF. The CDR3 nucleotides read TGTGCCAGCAGCTTAGAGATCCCACCTGGCGAGCAGTACTTC.

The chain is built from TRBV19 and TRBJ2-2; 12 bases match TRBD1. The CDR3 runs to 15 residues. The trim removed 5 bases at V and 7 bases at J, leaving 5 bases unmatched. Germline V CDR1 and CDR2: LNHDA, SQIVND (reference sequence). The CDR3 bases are TGTGCCAGTAGTCCGGGACAGGGGGCCGTCGGGGAGCTGTTTTTT. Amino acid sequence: CASSPGQGAVGELFF.

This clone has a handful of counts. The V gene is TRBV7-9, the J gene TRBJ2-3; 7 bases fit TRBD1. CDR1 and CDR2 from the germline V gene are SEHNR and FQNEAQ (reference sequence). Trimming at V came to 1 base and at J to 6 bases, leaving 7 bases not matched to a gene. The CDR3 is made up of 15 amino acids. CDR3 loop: CASSLGQGAFDTQYF. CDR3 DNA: TGTGCCAGCAGCTTAGGACAGGGCGCCTTTGATACGCAGTATTTT.

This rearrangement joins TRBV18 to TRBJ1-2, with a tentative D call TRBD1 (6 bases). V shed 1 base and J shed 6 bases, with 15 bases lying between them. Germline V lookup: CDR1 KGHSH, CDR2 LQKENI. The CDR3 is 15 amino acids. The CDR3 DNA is TGTGCCAGCTCACCACAAAACAGGGAACGGAATGGCTACACCTTC. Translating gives CASSPQNRERNGYTF.